This T cell receptor (beta chain) was obtained from a study of T-cell memory formation after mild COVID-19. V was clipped by 3 bases and J by 5 bases; unmatched bases: 8. The CDR3 is 15 residues long. CDR1 is GTSNPN and CDR2 is SVGIG in the germline V gene (reference sequence). Findings and caveats of the study: The pre-infection memory compartment contained some responding clones, suggesting cross-reactive memory joined. Chiefly within CM and EM were the contracting CD4+ clones; CD8+ ones were within EMRA. While clones contracting from day 15 to 85 were balanced between CD4 and CD8, later expanders leaned CD4+.

Libraries for TCRalpha and TCRbeta carried sample barcodes and unique molecular identifiers via 5'RACE. TCRdb ran MiXCR on the 5' RACE reads and lists one entry per CDR3 protein. The data show under 700,000 distinct CDR3 sequences, with 20% seen just once and 9.5% to 15% held by the top ten. The sample holds a few counts of this clonotype. Its specificity is not known. The sample comprised PBMCs or a T cell subset sorted from them (not recorded which). This chain connects TRBV30 to TRBJ2-7; 12 bases are shared with TRBD1. This TCR came from an adult woman who had mild COVID-19 (a few samples of this study predate the infection). Cell type and time point are not known. Here the CDR3 DNA reads TGTGCCTGGAGCAGGGCCGGGACAGGGGGCAACGAGCAGTACTTC. Translating it yields CAWSRAGTGGNEQYF.